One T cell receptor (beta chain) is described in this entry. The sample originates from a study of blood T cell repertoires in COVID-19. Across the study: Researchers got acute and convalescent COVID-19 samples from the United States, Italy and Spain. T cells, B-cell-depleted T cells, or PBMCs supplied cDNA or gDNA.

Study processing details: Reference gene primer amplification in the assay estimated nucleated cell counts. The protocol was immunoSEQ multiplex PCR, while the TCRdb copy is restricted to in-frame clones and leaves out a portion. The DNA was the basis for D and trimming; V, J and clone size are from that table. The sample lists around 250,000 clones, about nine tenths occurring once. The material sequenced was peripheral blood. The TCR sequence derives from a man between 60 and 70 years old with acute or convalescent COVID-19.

The CDR3 coding sequence is TGCGCCAGCAGCTTCCCAGGAACTAGCACAGATACGCAGTATTTT. It is translated as CASSFPGTSTDTQYF. The rearrangement uses TRBV5-1 and TRBJ2-3, with no clear D. The length of the CDR3 is 15 residues. V was pared by 2 bases and J by 0 bases, with 10 bases between. Germline assignment: CDR1 SGHRS and CDR2 YFSETQ.